Listed below are T cell receptor beta chains from one sample, sequenced in a study of blood T cell repertoires in COVID-19. The method was immunoSEQ multiplex PCR; TCRdb's version includes in-frame clones alone and lacks a portion of them. Altogether 140,000 to 150,000 clones are present, around 90% being singletons, with the ten largest covering approximately 1.8%. Sequencing was carried out using peripheral blood. The source is a man in his 70s with acute or convalescent COVID-19. Both conserved end residues are part of each CDR3. Fields, in order: clone size, J gene, D gene, V gene, CDR3 protein, CDR3 DNA. The D gene is left open where the match is weak. Some rows have no size entry. The others give once, few or many, or a class for an expanded clone.

abundance: -
j_gene: TRBJ1-2
d_gene: -
v_gene: TRBV5-1
CDR3aa: CASSPDSNYGYTF
CDR3nt: TGCGCCAGCAGCCCGGACAGTAACTATGGCTACACCTTC

abundance: -
j_gene: TRBJ2-7
d_gene: -
v_gene: TRBV18
CDR3aa: CASSPPSRAYEQYF
CDR3nt: TGTGCCAGCTCACCACCTAGCCGCGCCTACGAGCAGTACTTC

abundance: -
j_gene: TRBJ2-7
d_gene: -
v_gene: TRBV5-1
CDR3aa: CASSLATGTGFIYEQYF
CDR3nt: TGCGCCAGCAGCTTGGCCACGGGCACAGGGTTTATCTACGAGCAGTACTTC

abundance: -
j_gene: TRBJ2-5
d_gene: TRBD1
v_gene: TRBV27
CDR3aa: CASSPGTGGETQYF
CDR3nt: TGTGCCAGCAGTCCCGGGACAGGAGGAGAGACCCAGTACTTC

abundance: once
j_gene: TRBJ2-5
d_gene: TRBD2
v_gene: TRBV11-1
CDR3aa: CASSTRLAASETQYF
CDR3nt: TGTGCCAGCAGCACCCGACTAGCTGCATCGGAGACCCAGTACTTC

abundance: once
j_gene: TRBJ1-5
d_gene: -
v_gene: TRBV28
CDR3aa: CASSLNTPRTQHF
CDR3nt: TGTGCCAGCAGTTTAAACACCCCTCGAACCCAGCATTTT

abundance: -
j_gene: TRBJ2-2
d_gene: -
v_gene: TRBV2
CDR3aa: CASSEQSLVNTGELFF
CDR3nt: TGTGCCAGCAGTGAGCAGTCGCTGGTTAACACCGGGGAGCTGTTTTTT

abundance: -
j_gene: TRBJ2-2
d_gene: -
v_gene: TRBV3-1/TRBV3-2
CDR3aa: CASSQQGFGGELFF
CDR3nt: TGTGCCAGCAGCCAACAGGGTTTCGGCGGGGAGCTGTTTTTT

abundance: -
j_gene: TRBJ1-4
d_gene: -
v_gene: TRBV7-9
CDR3aa: CASSLPRQGFNEKLFF
CDR3nt: TGTGCCAGCAGCTTACCCCGCCAGGGGTTCAATGAAAAACTGTTTTTT

abundance: -
j_gene: TRBJ1-4
d_gene: -
v_gene: TRBV4-1
CDR3aa: CASSTTGWSGKLFF
CDR3nt: TGCGCCAGCAGCACTACCGGTTGGTCGGGAAAACTGTTTTTT

abundance: -
j_gene: TRBJ1-2
d_gene: -
v_gene: TRBV28
CDR3aa: CASRYQDRDGYTF
CDR3nt: TGTGCCAGCAGGTACCAAGATCGGGATGGCTACACCTTC

abundance: -
j_gene: TRBJ2-3
d_gene: TRBD2
v_gene: TRBV3-1/TRBV3-2
CDR3aa: CASSQESSGRNTQYF
CDR3nt: TGTGCCAGCAGCCAAGAATCGAGCGGGAGGAATACGCAGTATTTT

abundance: -
j_gene: TRBJ2-1
d_gene: TRBD1
v_gene: TRBV6-5
CDR3aa: CASLSTGTGKSEQFF
CDR3nt: TGTGCCAGCCTTTCTACCGGGACAGGGAAATCTGAGCAGTTCTTC

abundance: -
j_gene: TRBJ1-2
d_gene: -
v_gene: TRBV7-9
CDR3aa: CASSLASGYGYTF
CDR3nt: TGTGCCAGCTCCCTGGCTAGCGGCTATGGCTACACCTTC

abundance: -
j_gene: TRBJ1-2
d_gene: TRBD1
v_gene: TRBV4-1
CDR3aa: CASSSTGRGYTF
CDR3nt: TGCGCCAGCAGCTCGACAGGGAGAGGCTACACCTTC

abundance: -
j_gene: TRBJ2-3
d_gene: TRBD2
v_gene: TRBV9
CDR3aa: CASSVGRTSGLTDTQYF
CDR3nt: TGTGCCAGCAGCGTAGGGAGGACTAGCGGGCTGACAGATACGCAGTATTTT

abundance: -
j_gene: TRBJ2-3
d_gene: TRBD2
v_gene: TRBV5-1
CDR3aa: CASSMTSGSRDTQYF
CDR3nt: TGCGCCAGCAGCATGACTAGCGGGAGTCGCGATACGCAGTATTTT

abundance: -
j_gene: TRBJ1-1
d_gene: TRBD1
v_gene: TRBV7-8
CDR3aa: CASHQGVNTEAFF
CDR3nt: TGTGCCAGTCATCAGGGGGTGAACACTGAAGCTTTCTTT

abundance: -
j_gene: TRBJ2-5
d_gene: -
v_gene: TRBV4-1
CDR3aa: CASSQGGGGVETQYF
CDR3nt: TGCGCCAGCAGCCAGGGGGGAGGGGGAGTAGAGACCCAGTACTTC

abundance: once
j_gene: TRBJ1-4
d_gene: -
v_gene: TRBV2
CDR3aa: CASSEQGNEKLFF
CDR3nt: TGTGCCAGCAGTGAACAGGGCAATGAAAAACTGTTTTTT

abundance: -
j_gene: TRBJ1-1
d_gene: TRBD1
v_gene: TRBV28
CDR3aa: CASSQGAMGTEAFF
CDR3nt: TGTGCCAGCAGTCAGGGGGCGATGGGCACTGAAGCTTTCTTT

abundance: -
j_gene: TRBJ1-1
d_gene: -
v_gene: TRBV5-4
CDR3aa: CASSPRQIGTEAFF
CDR3nt: TGTGCCAGCAGCCCCCGACAGATCGGCACTGAAGCTTTCTTT

abundance: -
j_gene: TRBJ1-6
d_gene: -
v_gene: TRBV30
CDR3aa: CAWRAGGGSPLHF
CDR3nt: TGTGCCTGGAGAGCCGGCGGGGGGTCACCCCTCCACTTT

abundance: -
j_gene: TRBJ2-5
d_gene: TRBD2
v_gene: TRBV29-1
CDR3aa: CSVARTSGGRDQYF
CDR3nt: TGCAGCGTGGCCCGGACTAGCGGGGGGCGGGACCAGTACTTC

abundance: -
j_gene: TRBJ1-1
d_gene: TRBD1
v_gene: TRBV6-5
CDR3aa: CASSTRDRASEAFF
CDR3nt: TGTGCCAGCAGTACCCGGGACAGGGCTTCTGAAGCTTTCTTT

abundance: -
j_gene: TRBJ1-5
d_gene: -
v_gene: TRBV5-1
CDR3aa: CASSLVPEVNQPQHF
CDR3nt: TGCGCCAGCAGCTTGGTTCCAGAAGTCAATCAGCCCCAGCATTTT

abundance: once
j_gene: TRBJ2-3
d_gene: -
v_gene: TRBV5-1
CDR3aa: CASRAGADTQYF
CDR3nt: TGCGCCAGCAGGGCAGGGGCAGATACGCAGTATTTT

abundance: -
j_gene: TRBJ1-1
d_gene: -
v_gene: TRBV10-3
CDR3aa: CAISRANTEAFF
CDR3nt: TGTGCCATCAGCAGGGCGAACACTGAAGCTTTCTTT

abundance: -
j_gene: TRBJ1-1
d_gene: -
v_gene: TRBV3-1/TRBV3-2
CDR3aa: CASSQLNRNTEAFF
CDR3nt: TGTGCCAGCAGCCAATTGAACAGGAACACTGAAGCTTTCTTT